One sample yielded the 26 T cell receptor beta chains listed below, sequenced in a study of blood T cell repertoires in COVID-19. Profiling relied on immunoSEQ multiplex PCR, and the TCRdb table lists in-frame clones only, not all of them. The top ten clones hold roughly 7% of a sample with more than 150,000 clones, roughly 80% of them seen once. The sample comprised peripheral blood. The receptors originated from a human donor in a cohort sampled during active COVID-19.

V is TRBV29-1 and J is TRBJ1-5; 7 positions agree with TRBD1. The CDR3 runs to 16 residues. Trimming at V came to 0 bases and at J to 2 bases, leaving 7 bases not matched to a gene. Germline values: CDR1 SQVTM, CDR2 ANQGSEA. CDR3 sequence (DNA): TGCAGCGTTGAAGATCAGGGGGGAGGAGGCAATCAGCCCCAGCATTTT. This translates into CSVEDQGGGGNQPQHF.

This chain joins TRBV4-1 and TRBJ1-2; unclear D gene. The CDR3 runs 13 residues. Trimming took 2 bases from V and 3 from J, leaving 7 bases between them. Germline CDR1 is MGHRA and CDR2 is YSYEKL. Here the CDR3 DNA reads TGCGCCAGCAGCCAAAAGGGAGACTATGGCTACACCTTC. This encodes CASSQKGDYGYTF.

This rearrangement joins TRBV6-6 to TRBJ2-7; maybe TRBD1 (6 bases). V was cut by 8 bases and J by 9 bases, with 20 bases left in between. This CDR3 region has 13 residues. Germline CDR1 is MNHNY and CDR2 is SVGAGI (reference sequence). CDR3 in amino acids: CASGPGARGVQYF. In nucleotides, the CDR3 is TGTGCCAGCGGACCAGGGGCCCGGGGTGTGCAGTACTTC.

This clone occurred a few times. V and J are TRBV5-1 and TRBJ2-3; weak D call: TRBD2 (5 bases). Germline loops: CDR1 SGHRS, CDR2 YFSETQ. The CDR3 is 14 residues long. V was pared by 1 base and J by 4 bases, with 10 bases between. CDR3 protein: CASSLWVEADTQYF. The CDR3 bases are TGCGCCAGCAGCTTGTGGGTGGAGGCAGATACGCAGTATTTT.

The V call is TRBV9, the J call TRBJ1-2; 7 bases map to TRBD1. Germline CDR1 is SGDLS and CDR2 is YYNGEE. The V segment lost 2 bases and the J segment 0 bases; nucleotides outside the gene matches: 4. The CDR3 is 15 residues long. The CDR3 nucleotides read TGTGCCAGCAGCGTTGACAGGGCTCCTAACTATGGCTACACCTTC. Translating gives CASSVDRAPNYGYTF.

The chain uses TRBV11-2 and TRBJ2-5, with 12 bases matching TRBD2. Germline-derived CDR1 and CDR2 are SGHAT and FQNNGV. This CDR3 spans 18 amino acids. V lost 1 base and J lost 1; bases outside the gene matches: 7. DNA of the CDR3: TGTGCCAGCAGCTTAGCCCCCGGACTAGCGGGGCCCCAAGAGACCCAGTACTTC. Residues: CASSLAPGLAGPQETQYF.

The CDR3 here is CASSLVGGPPTDTQYF. In DNA, the CDR3 is TGCGCCAGCAGCTTGGTAGGGGGTCCCCCCACCGATACGCAGTATTTT. The chain carries TRBV5-1 and TRBJ2-3, with D possibly being TRBD1 (6 bases). Germline assignment: CDR1 SGHRS and CDR2 YFSETQ. V was pared by 0 bases and J by 6 bases, with 17 bases between. This CDR3 contains 16 residues.

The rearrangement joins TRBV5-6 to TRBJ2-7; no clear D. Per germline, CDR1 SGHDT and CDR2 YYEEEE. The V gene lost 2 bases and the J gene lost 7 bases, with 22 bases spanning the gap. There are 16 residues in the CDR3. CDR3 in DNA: TGTGCCAGCAGCTTAAGCCTAGTTTCCCTTCCTCGGGAGCAGTACTTC. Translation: CASSLSLVSLPREQYF.

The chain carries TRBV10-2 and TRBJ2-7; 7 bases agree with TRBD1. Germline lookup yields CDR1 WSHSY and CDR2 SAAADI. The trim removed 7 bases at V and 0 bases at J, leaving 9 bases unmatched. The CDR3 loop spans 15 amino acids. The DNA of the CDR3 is TGCGCCAGCACCGACCCGGGACAGAACTCCTACGAGCAGTACTTC. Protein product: CASTDPGQNSYEQYF.

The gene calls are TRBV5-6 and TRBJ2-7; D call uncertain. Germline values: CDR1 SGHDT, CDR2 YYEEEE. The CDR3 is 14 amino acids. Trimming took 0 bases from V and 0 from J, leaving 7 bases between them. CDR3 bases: TGTGCCAGCAGCTTGGGGCGGAGCTCCTACGAGCAGTACTTC. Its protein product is CASSLGRSSYEQYF.

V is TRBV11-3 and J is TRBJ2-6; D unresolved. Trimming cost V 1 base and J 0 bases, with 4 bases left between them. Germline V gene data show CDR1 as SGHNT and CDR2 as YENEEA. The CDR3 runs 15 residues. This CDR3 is CASSLVLSGANVLTF. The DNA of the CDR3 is TGTGCCAGCAGCTTAGTCCTCTCTGGGGCCAACGTCCTGACTTTC.

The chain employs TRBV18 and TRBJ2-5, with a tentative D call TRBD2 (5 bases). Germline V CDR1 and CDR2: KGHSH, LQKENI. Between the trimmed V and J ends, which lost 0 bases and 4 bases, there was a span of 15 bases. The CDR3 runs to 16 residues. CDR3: CASSPPYGRAGETQYF. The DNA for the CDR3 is TGTGCCAGCTCACCACCGTATGGTCGGGCGGGAGAGACCCAGTACTTC.

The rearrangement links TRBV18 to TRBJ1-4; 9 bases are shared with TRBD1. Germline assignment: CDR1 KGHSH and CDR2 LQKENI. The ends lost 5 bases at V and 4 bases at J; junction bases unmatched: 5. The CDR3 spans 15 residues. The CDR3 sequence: CASSYDRGDNEKLFF. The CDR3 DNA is TGTGCCAGCTCATATGACAGGGGGGATAATGAAAAACTGTTTTTT. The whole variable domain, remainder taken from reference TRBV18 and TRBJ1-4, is NAGVMQNPRHLVRRRGQEARLRCSPMKGHSHVYWYRQLPEEGLKFMVYLQKENIIDESGMPKERFSAEFPKEGPSILRIQQVVRGDSAAYFCASSYDRGDNEKLFFGSGTQLSVL.

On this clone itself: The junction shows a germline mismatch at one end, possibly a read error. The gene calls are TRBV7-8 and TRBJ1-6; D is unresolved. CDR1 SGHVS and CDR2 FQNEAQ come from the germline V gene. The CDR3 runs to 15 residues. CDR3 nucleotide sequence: TGTGCCAGCAGCTTATTAGCCTCCTTTAATTCACCCCTCCACTTT. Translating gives CASSLLASFNSPLHF. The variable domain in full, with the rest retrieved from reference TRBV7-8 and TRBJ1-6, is GAGVSQSPRYKVAKRGQDVALRCDPISGHVSLFWYQQALGQGPEFLTYFQNEAQLDKSGLPSDRFFAERPEGSVSTLKIQRTQQEDSAVYLCASSLLASFNSPLHFGNGTRLTVT.

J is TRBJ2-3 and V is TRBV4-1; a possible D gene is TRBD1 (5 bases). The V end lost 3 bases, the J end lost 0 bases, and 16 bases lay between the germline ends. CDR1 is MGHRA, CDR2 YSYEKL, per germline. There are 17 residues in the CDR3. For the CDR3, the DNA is TGCGCCAGCAGCCATGGGCCAGGGCAATTAAGCACAGATACGCAGTATTTT. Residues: CASSHGPGQLSTDTQYF.

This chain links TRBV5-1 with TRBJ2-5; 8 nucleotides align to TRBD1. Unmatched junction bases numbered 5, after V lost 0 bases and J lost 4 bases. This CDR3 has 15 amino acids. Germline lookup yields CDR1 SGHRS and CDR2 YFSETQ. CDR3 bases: TGCGCCAGCAGCTTGGGGCAGGGGGCCTTAGAGACCCAGTACTTC. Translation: CASSLGQGALETQYF.

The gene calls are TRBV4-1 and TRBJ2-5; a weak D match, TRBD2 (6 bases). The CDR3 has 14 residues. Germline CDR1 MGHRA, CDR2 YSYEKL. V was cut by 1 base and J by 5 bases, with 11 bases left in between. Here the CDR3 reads CASSQGPRGETQYF. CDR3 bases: TGCGCCAGCAGCCAAGGCCCGCGGGGTGAGACCCAGTACTTC.

The CDR3: CASSLGAGYEQFF. The CDR3 DNA reads TGTGCCAGCAGCTTAGGTGCGGGATATGAGCAGTTCTTC. The rearrangement uses TRBV7-2 and TRBJ2-1; the D gene is possibly TRBD2 (6 bases). The CDR3 is made up of 13 amino acids. Germline values: CDR1 SGHTA, CDR2 FQGNSA. V lost 1 base, J lost 8 bases, and 9 bases lay in between.

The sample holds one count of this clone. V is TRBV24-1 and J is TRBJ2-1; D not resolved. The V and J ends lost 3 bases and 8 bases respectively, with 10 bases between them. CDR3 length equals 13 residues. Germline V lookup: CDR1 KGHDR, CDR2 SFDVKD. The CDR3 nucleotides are TGTGCCACCAGTGATAATCTTAGCCATGAGCAGTTCTTC. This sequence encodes CATSDNLSHEQFF.

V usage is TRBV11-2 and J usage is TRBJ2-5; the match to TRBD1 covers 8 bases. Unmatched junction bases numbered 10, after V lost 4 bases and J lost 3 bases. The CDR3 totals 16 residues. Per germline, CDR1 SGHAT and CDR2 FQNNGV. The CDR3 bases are TGTGCCAGCAGCTACACAGCAGGGGGCGGCGAAGAGACCCAGTACTTC. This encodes CASSYTAGGGEETQYF.

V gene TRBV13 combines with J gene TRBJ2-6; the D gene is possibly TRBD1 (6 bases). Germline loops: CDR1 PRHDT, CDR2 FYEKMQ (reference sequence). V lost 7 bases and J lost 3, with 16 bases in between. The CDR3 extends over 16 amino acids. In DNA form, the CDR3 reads TGTGCCAGCACACACACAGGGTCCCTTGGGGCCAACGTCCTGACTTTC. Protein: CASTHTGSLGANVLTF. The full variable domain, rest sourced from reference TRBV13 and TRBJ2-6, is AAGVIQSPRHLIKEKRETATLKCYPIPRHDTVYWYQQGPGQDPQFLISFYEKMQSDKGSIPDRFSAQQFSDYHSELNMSSLELGDSALYFCASTHTGSLGANVLTFGAGSRLTVL.

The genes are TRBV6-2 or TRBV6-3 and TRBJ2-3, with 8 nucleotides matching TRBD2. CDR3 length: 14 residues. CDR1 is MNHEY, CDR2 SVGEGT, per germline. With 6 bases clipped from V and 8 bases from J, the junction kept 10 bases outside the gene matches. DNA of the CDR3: TGTGCCAGCAGCCGGGGGGGGGCCCGGGTTACGCAGTATTTT. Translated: CASSRGGARVTQYF.

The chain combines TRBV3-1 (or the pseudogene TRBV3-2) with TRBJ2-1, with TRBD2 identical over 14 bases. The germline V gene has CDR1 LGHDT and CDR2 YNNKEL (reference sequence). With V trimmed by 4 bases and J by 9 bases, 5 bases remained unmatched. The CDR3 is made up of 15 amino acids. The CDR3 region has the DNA TGTGCCAGCAGCCGACTAGCGGGGGGGCTGATTGAGCAGTTCTTC. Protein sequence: CASSRLAGGLIEQFF.

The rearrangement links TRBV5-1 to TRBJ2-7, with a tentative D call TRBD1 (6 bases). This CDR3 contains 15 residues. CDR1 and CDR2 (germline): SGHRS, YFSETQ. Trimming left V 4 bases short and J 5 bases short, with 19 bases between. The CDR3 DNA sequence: TGCGCCAGCAGCGAAACCCCGACAGGTAGGGACGAGCAGTACTTC. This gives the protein CASSETPTGRDEQYF.

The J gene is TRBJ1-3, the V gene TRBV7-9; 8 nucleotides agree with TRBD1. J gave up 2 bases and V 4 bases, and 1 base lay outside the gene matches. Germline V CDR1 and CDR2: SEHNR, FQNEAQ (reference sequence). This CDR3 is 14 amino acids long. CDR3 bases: TGTGCCAGCAGCTCGGACAGGGCTGGAAACACCATATATTTT. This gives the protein CASSSDRAGNTIYF.

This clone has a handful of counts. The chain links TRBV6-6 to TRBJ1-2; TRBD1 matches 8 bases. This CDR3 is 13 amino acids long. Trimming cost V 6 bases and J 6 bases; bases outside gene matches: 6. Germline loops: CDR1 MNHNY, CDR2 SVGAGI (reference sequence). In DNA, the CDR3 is TGTGCCAGCAGGATGGGGACAGGCGATGGCTACACCTTC. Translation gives CASRMGTGDGYTF.